One sample yielded the 26 T cell receptor beta chains listed below, sequenced in a study of cytomegalovirus exposure and HLA in healthy donors. PCR used 60 Vbeta primers and 13 Jbeta primers. Measured with immunoSEQ multiplex PCR; TCRdb has only the in-frame clones, and not every one. The sample records 180,000 or so clones, approximately 79% being singletons. The specimen was PBMCs. The receptors were sampled from a man aged 50 to 59 in good health and CMV-seropositive.

The J gene is TRBJ1-2, the V gene TRBV10-2; D gene uncertain. The CDR3 runs to 16 residues. Per the germline V gene, CDR1 is WSHSY and CDR2 is SAAADI. Trimming stripped 3 bases from V and 4 bases from J, with 18 bases between. As DNA, the CDR3 is TGCGCCAGCAGTGATGAGCGGATCACGAAGTCCTATGGCTACACCTTC. Its protein product is CASSDERITKSYGYTF.

The V call is TRBV27, the J call TRBJ2-5; 9 bases are a match to TRBD1. In germline, CDR1 is MNHEY, CDR2 SMNVEV (reference sequence). CDR3 length equals 16 residues. V was pared by 5 bases and J by 5 bases, with 12 bases of the junction left unmatched. CDR3 residues: CASSPYGTGPRETQYF. The CDR3 DNA is TGTGCCAGCAGTCCATATGGGACAGGGCCCCGGGAGACCCAGTACTTC.

As for this clone: The germline gene is not matched at one end of the junction; a read error may be the cause. J is TRBJ1-6 and V is TRBV7-6; 7 nucleotides match TRBD1. Germline CDR1 SGHVS, CDR2 FNYEAQ. There are 16 residues in the CDR3. The CDR3 is CASSLGSPGQNSPLHF. The CDR3 coding sequence is TGTGCCAGCAGTTTAGGGAGTCCGGGACAGAATTCACCCCTCCACTTT.

The V call is TRBV5-1, the J call TRBJ2-5; 15 nucleotides line up with TRBD2. The CDR3 extends over 17 amino acids. With 4 bases clipped from V and 4 bases from J, the junction kept 8 bases outside the gene matches. CDR1 and CDR2 from the germline V gene are SGHRS and YFSETQ. CDR3 sequence: CASSLLGLAGGGETQYF. The CDR3 DNA sequence: TGCGCCAGCAGCCTCCTAGGACTAGCGGGAGGGGGAGAGACCCAGTACTTC.

V and J are TRBV6-1 and TRBJ2-7; 7 nucleotides line up with TRBD2. After removal of 6 bases from V and 2 bases from J, the junction contained 7 bases not matched to a gene. CDR3 length: 14 residues. From germline, CDR1 is MNHNS and CDR2 SASEGT. CDR3: CASSSTGTTYEQYV. DNA for the CDR3: TGTGCCAGCAGCTCAACGGGGACTACCTACGAGCAGTACGTC.

The CDR3 reads CSVDGEGSYTF. In DNA, the CDR3 is TGCAGCGTTGATGGAGAGGGCTCCTACACCTTC. The J gene is TRBJ1-2, the V gene TRBV29-1; no reliable D call. The germline gives CDR1 SQVTM, CDR2 ANQGSEA. This CDR3 contains 11 residues. V gave up 3 bases and J gave up 10 bases, with 12 bases separating them.

The rearrangement joins TRBV6-5 to TRBJ2-7; TRBD1 matches at 8 bases. The V gene end was trimmed by 4 bases and the J gene end by 4 bases; junction bases not matched to a gene: 6. The CDR3 length is 14 residues. Looked up from germline, CDR1 is MNHEY and CDR2 is SVGAGI. CDR3 DNA sequence: TGTGCCAGCAGTTTTGGGACAGGCAAGTACGAGCAGTACTTC. Translated, it gives CASSFGTGKYEQYF.

Only a few counts were recorded for this clone. V and J are TRBV7-9 and TRBJ1-6, with D uncertain. V lost 1 base and J lost 8, with 12 bases in between. Germline-derived CDR1 and CDR2 are SEHNR and FQNEAQ (reference sequence). CDR3 size: 15 residues. For the CDR3, the DNA is TGTGCCAGCAGCTTAGTCAGCGGGTTGGATTCACCCCTCCACTTT. Translating gives CASSLVSGLDSPLHF.

The chain links TRBV5-1 to TRBJ2-1, with 12 bases aligning to TRBD2. Germline-derived CDR1 and CDR2 are SGHRS and YFSETQ. The V gene end was trimmed by 3 bases and the J gene end by 5 bases; junction bases not matched to a gene: 3. The CDR3 extends over 15 amino acids. The CDR3 loop is CASSWTSGIDNEQFF. CDR3 bases: TGCGCCAGCAGCTGGACTAGCGGGATCGACAATGAGCAGTTCTTC.

The chain links TRBV28 to TRBJ1-3, with D unresolved. The CDR3 length is 16 residues. Germline V CDR1 and CDR2: MDHEN, SYDVKM. V gave up 3 bases and J gave up 0 bases, with 12 bases separating them. The CDR3 bases are TGTGCCAGCAGTTTGACTGTAAGCAGCTCTGGAAACACCATATATTTT. As protein: CASSLTVSSSGNTIYF.

This clone was detected only a few times. The chain couples TRBV6-5 to TRBJ2-3; no clear D. Germline V gene sequence: CDR1 MNHEY, CDR2 SVGAGI. V was trimmed by 2 bases and J by 7 bases, leaving 16 bases between them. The length of the CDR3 is 15 residues. DNA for the CDR3: TGTGCCAGCAGTTACGAGGCAAAGGCACCGTATACGCAGTATTTT. Translating gives CASSYEAKAPYTQYF.

The V and J genes are TRBV5-8 and TRBJ1-6; D call uncertain. This CDR3 has 15 amino acids. Trimming stripped 4 bases from V and 5 bases from J, with 13 bases between. Germline loops: CDR1 SGHTS, CDR2 YDEGEE. CDR3 DNA sequence: TGTGCCAGCAGCCTTAGATTCGGGAATAATTCACCCCTCCACTTT. Protein product: CASSLRFGNNSPLHF.

CDR3 amino acids: CASSLRDGGGFGYPETQYF. DNA of the CDR3: TGTGCCAGCAGCTTAAGGGATGGAGGGGGCTTTGGTTATCCGGAGACCCAGTACTTC. The V and J genes are TRBV11-2 and TRBJ2-5; possibly TRBD1 for D (7 bases). The V end lost 2 bases, the J end lost 5 bases, and 27 bases lay between the germline ends. The CDR3 is 19 amino acids. CDR1 SGHAT and CDR2 FQNNGV come from the germline V gene.

V and J are TRBV6-5 and TRBJ1-2, with 8 bases aligning to TRBD1. The germline CDR1 and CDR2 sequences are MNHEY and SVGAGI. The CDR3 has 14 residues. The ends lost 3 bases at V and 5 bases at J; junction bases unmatched: 5. CDR3 in DNA: TGTGCCAGCAGTTATGGGGACAGGAGATATGGCTACACCTTC. Its translation is CASSYGDRRYGYTF.

V gene TRBV5-1 combines with J gene TRBJ2-2; 7 nucleotides align to TRBD1. The CDR3 has 11 amino acids. V dropped 8 bases and J dropped 6; count of bases not matched to a gene: 1. Per the germline V gene, CDR1 is SGHRS and CDR2 is YFSETQ. CDR3 DNA: TGCGCCAGTCAGGGGGCCGGGGAGCTGTTTTTT. Translated: CASQGAGELFF. The full variable domain, in which reference TRBV5-1 and TRBJ2-2 provide the parts outside the CDR3, is KAGVTQTPRYLIKTRGQQVTLSCSPISGHRSVSWYQQTPGQGLQFLFEYFSETQRNKGNFPGRFSGRQFSNSRSEMNVSTLELGDSALYLCASQGAGELFFGEGSRLTVL.

The gene calls are TRBV7-2 and TRBJ1-6; the D gene is possibly TRBD1 (5 bases). Per germline, CDR1 SGHTA and CDR2 FQGNSA. V lost 2 bases and J lost 5, with 13 bases in between. This CDR3 spans 16 amino acids. CDR3 sequence reads: CASSLRFSRDNSPLHF. For the CDR3, the DNA is TGTGCCAGCAGCTTAAGGTTTTCCAGGGATAATTCACCCCTCCACTTT.

V usage is TRBV19 and J usage is TRBJ1-1; TRBD1 might be the D (5 bases). V lost 2 bases, J lost 5 bases, and 21 bases lay in between. CDR1 is LNHDA and CDR2 is SQIVND in the germline V gene (reference sequence). The CDR3 contains 17 residues. CDR3 loop: CASSIWGSTEVGTEAFF. The DNA for the CDR3 is TGTGCCAGTAGTATATGGGGATCGACAGAAGTAGGTACTGAAGCTTTCTTT. Filled out from reference TRBV19 and TRBJ1-1, the complete variable domain reads DGGITQSPKYLFRKEGQNVTLSCEQNLNHDAMYWYRQDPGQGLRLIYYSQIVNDFQKGDIAEGYSVSREKKESFPLTVTSAQKNPTAFYLCASSIWGSTEVGTEAFFGQGTRLTVV.

This rearrangement joins TRBV27 to TRBJ1-3; D is possibly TRBD1 (6 bases). CDR1 and CDR2 from the germline V gene are MNHEY and SMNVEV (reference sequence). Deletions cut 9 bases from V and 0 bases from J, with 21 bases between. The CDR3 consists of 17 residues. Here the CDR3 DNA reads TGTGCCAGGATCCCGAGGGGGGGAAGGGGCTCTGGAAACACCATATATTTT. Translation gives CARIPRGGRGSGNTIYF.

The gene calls are TRBV6-1 and TRBJ1-2; 7 nucleotides match TRBD1. Trimming removed 7 bases from V and 2 bases from J; junction bases left unmatched: 10. Per germline, CDR1 MNHNS and CDR2 SASEGT. This CDR3 contains 15 residues. The CDR3 region has the DNA TGTGCCAGCACCAGAAAGGGACAGATGAACTATGGCTACACCTTC. Amino acid sequence: CASTRKGQMNYGYTF.

The V and J genes are TRBV5-1 and TRBJ2-7; D is uncertain. With 2 bases removed from V and 6 bases from J, the gap between germline ends came to 12 bases. Germline assignment: CDR1 SGHRS and CDR2 YFSETQ. This CDR3 contains 13 residues. CDR3 amino acids: CASSLDPPGEQYF. CDR3 DNA sequence: TGCGCCAGCAGCTTAGATCCCCCCGGCGAGCAGTACTTC.

The V gene is TRBV4-1, the J gene TRBJ2-1; no definite D call. V lost 0 bases and J lost 0, with 12 bases in between. The CDR3 spans 17 residues. The germline V gene has CDR1 MGHRA and CDR2 YSYEKL. The CDR3 region has the DNA TGCGCCAGCAGCCAAGATACGTATGAGAGCTCCTACAATGAGCAGTTCTTC. Its translation is CASSQDTYESSYNEQFF.

This clone came up once. The chain combines TRBV11-1 with TRBJ1-1; 8 nucleotides agree with TRBD1. Per germline, CDR1 SGHAT and CDR2 FQDESV (reference sequence). This CDR3 spans 18 amino acids. The trim removed 4 bases at V and 0 bases at J, leaving 13 bases unmatched. The CDR3 loop reads CASSSHGQGLVVNTEAFF. DNA of the CDR3: TGTGCCAGCAGCTCACACGGACAGGGCTTGGTGGTGAACACTGAAGCTTTCTTT.

This clone was observed a handful of times. J is TRBJ2-2 and V is TRBV4-3, with 9 bases aligning to TRBD1. The length of the CDR3 is 17 residues. From germline, CDR1 is LGHNA and CDR2 YSLEER. Losses at the gene ends were 0 bases for V and 6 bases for J; bases not matched to a gene: 8. CDR3 DNA sequence: TGCGCCAGCAGCCAAGATTTTGGGACAGGGTTTCCCGGGGAGCTGTTTTTT. Residues: CASSQDFGTGFPGELFF.

V usage is TRBV7-9 and J usage is TRBJ2-3, with 9 nucleotides matching TRBD2. The V and J ends lost 4 bases and 4 bases, in that order; junction bases with no gene match: 9. CDR3 length: 16 residues. Germline CDR1 SEHNR, CDR2 FQNEAQ (reference sequence). CDR3 nucleotides: TGTGCCAGCAGCTCCCTCCGAGCGGGGGGAGCAGATACGCAGTATTTT. It codes for CASSSLRAGGADTQYF.

The chain uses TRBV6-6 and TRBJ2-7; a possible D gene is TRBD1 (5 bases). CDR3 length equals 13 residues. Germline-derived CDR1 and CDR2 are MNHNY and SVGAGI (reference sequence). The germline V and J ends were trimmed by 7 bases and 3 bases, with 13 bases remaining between them. The CDR3 loop reads CASTARDDYEQYF. CDR3 nucleotides: TGTGCCAGCACCGCCAGGGATGACTACGAGCAGTACTTC.

This chain uses TRBV4-1 with TRBJ2-1; 7 bases are shared with TRBD2. The CDR3 runs to 16 residues. CDR1 is MGHRA, CDR2 YSYEKL, per germline. V lost 4 bases and J lost 4; bases outside the gene matches: 10. The chain's CDR3 is CASSRPGGLFYNEQFF. As DNA, the CDR3 is TGCGCCAGCAGCCGCCCGGGGGGACTTTTTTACAATGAGCAGTTCTTC.